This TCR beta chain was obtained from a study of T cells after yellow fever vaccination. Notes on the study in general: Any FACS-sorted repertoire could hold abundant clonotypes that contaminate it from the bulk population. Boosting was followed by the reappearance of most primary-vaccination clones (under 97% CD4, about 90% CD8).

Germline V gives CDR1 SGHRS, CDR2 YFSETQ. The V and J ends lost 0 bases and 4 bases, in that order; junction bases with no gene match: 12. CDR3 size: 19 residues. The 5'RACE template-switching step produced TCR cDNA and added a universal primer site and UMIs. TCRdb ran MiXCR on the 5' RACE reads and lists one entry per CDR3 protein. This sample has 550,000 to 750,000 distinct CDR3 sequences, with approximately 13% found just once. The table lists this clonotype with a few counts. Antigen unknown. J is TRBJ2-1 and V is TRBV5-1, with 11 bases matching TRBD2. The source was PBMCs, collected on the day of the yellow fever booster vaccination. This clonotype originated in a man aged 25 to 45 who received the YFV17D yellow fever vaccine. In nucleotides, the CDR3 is TGCGCCAGCAGCTTGGAGGTTAGCGGGAGGGCCAGGAAATACAATGAGCAGTTCTTC. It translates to CASSLEVSGRARKYNEQFF.